This T cell receptor (beta chain) emerged from a study of T cells after yellow fever vaccination. Regarding the study as a whole: Booster sampling recovered most clones from primary vaccination (under 98% CD4, roughly 90% CD8).

TCRdb reprocessed the 5' RACE reads with MiXCR, giving one entry per CDR3 protein. The sample holds 350,000 to 450,000 distinct CDR3 sequences; roughly 20% are singletons and the top ten take about a sixth. Only a few counts were recorded for this clonotype. Its cognate antigen is unknown. Trimming cost V 4 bases and J 4 bases, with 11 bases left between them. The CDR3 length is 13 residues. Germline loops: CDR1 MGHRA, CDR2 YSYEKL. The sample consisted of PBMCs, taken before the yellow fever booster vaccination. The receptor comes from a man younger than 35 who received the YFV17D yellow fever vaccine. The chain carries TRBV4-1 and TRBJ2-7; weak D call: TRBD1 (5 bases). CDR3 coding DNA: TGCGCCAGCAGCCCCTCGACAGTTTACGAGCAGTACTTC. Its translation is CASSPSTVYEQYF.